Listed below are T cell receptor beta chains from one sample, sequenced in a study of metastatic and nonmetastatic thyroid tumors. TCRdb re-called clones from the PCR reads using MiXCR. The profile shows about 12,000 clones, around 25% of them singletons. Specimen: adjacent normal tissue. The receptors shown here come from a female donor with papillary thyroid cancer or a benign thyroid nodule (not recorded which). Some clones in this sample may be carry-over from other donors' samples. Each CDR3 is given with its conserved first and last residue. A D gene is named only where the DNA matches it firmly. Clone size is stated in some rows and not others, as once, few, many or a class when expanded.

length: 16
J: TRBJ2-2
D: TRBD2
size: many
V: TRBV10-3
DNA: TGTGCCATCAGTTTCCGTAGCGGGCGGAACACCGGGGAGCTGTTTTTT
CDR3: CAISFRSGRNTGELFF

length: 15
J: TRBJ2-7
D: -
size: -
V: TRBV5-1
DNA: TGCGCCAGCAGCGGGGCCGGGGGTTTTTCCTACGAGCAGTACTTC
CDR3: CASSGAGGFSYEQYF

length: 14
J: TRBJ1-5
D: TRBD1
size: -
V: TRBV6-1
DNA: TGTGCCAGCAGTCTGACAGGGATAGGTCAGCCCCAGCATTTT
CDR3: CASSLTGIGQPQHF

length: 13
J: TRBJ1-2
D: TRBD1
size: -
V: TRBV20-1
DNA: TGCAGTGCCGACAGGGGTTACCGCTATGGCTACACCTTC
CDR3: CSADRGYRYGYTF

length: 13
J: TRBJ2-7
D: TRBD1
size: -
V: TRBV5-1
DNA: TGCGCCAGCAGCAGCAGACAGGGCGGCGAGCAGTACTTC
CDR3: CASSSRQGGEQYF

length: 16
J: TRBJ1-3
D: -
size: many
V: TRBV6-2/TRBV6-3
DNA: TGTGCCAGCAGGCTGACCGCAGGCCACTCTGGAAACACCATATATTTT
CDR3: CASRLTAGHSGNTIYF

length: 14
J: TRBJ1-2
D: -
size: -
V: TRBV9
DNA: TGTGCCAGCAGCGCCAGTCCAGGGAGCCATGGCTACACCTTC
CDR3: CASSASPGSHGYTF

length: 15
J: TRBJ1-4
D: -
size: few
V: TRBV7-2
DNA: TGTGCCAGCAGCTTAGTTGTGGGGGATGATGAAAAACTGTTTTTT
CDR3: CASSLVVGDDEKLFF

length: 10
J: TRBJ2-3
D: TRBD2
size: medium-sized
V: TRBV6-2/TRBV6-3
DNA: TGTGCCAGCGCGGGGGACGCGCAGTATTTT
CDR3: CASAGDAQYF

length: 13
J: TRBJ1-1
D: TRBD1
size: many
V: TRBV25-1
DNA: TGTGCCAGCAAAGGACAGGGCAACACTGAAGCTTTCTTT
CDR3: CASKGQGNTEAFF

length: 19
J: TRBJ2-1
D: TRBD2
size: many
V: TRBV7-9
DNA: TGTGCCAGCAGCTTAGGAACGGGACTAGCGGTCCCCTTCTACAATGAGCAGTTCTTC
CDR3: CASSLGTGLAVPFYNEQFF

length: 13
J: TRBJ1-6
D: -
size: -
V: TRBV28
DNA: TGTGCCAGCTCCCGGGACGGGAATTCACCCCTCCACTTT
CDR3: CASSRDGNSPLHF

length: 14
J: TRBJ1-2
D: TRBD1
size: many
V: TRBV20-1
DNA: TGCAGTGCTAGAGTAGGCGACAGGGGCTATGGCTACACCTTC
CDR3: CSARVGDRGYGYTF

length: 16
J: TRBJ1-1
D: -
size: -
V: TRBV28
DNA: TGTGCCAGCAGTCCCGATCCGACATGGATTGGGACTGAAGCTTTCTTT
CDR3: CASSPDPTWIGTEAFF

length: 16
J: TRBJ1-1
D: TRBD1
size: few
V: TRBV28
DNA: TGTGCCAGCAGTTTATTCGGACAGGGAAGAAACACTGAAGCTTTCTTT
CDR3: CASSLFGQGRNTEAFF

length: 14
J: TRBJ1-2
D: -
size: -
V: TRBV6-1
DNA: TGTGCCAGCAGTGTGGCAGGGGCCACCTATGGCTACACCTTC
CDR3: CASSVAGATYGYTF

length: 12
J: TRBJ2-3
D: -
size: few
V: TRBV6-2/TRBV6-3
DNA: TGTGCCAGCAGTACGGCCTTGGGTACGCAGTATTTT
CDR3: CASSTALGTQYF

length: 14
J: TRBJ2-5
D: TRBD1
size: large
V: TRBV12-3/TRBV12-4
DNA: TGTGCCAGCAGTTATACCGGGACAGAAGAGACCCAGTACTTC
CDR3: CASSYTGTEETQYF

length: 15
J: TRBJ1-2
D: -
size: -
V: TRBV4-2
DNA: TGTGCCAGCAGCCAAAGGGCAGAAGAGGGTAAAGGCTACACCTTC
CDR3: CASSQRAEEGKGYTF

length: 18
J: TRBJ2-6
D: -
size: many
V: TRBV15
DNA: TGTGCCACCAGCACGGCTCTCGTTCTGGACTCTGGGGCCAACGTCCTGACTTTC
CDR3: CATSTALVLDSGANVLTF

length: 15
J: TRBJ2-6
D: -
size: -
V: TRBV5-1
DNA: TGCGCCAGCAGCTTGGGTGGCTCTGGGGCCAACGTCCTGACTTTC
CDR3: CASSLGGSGANVLTF

length: 14
J: TRBJ1-1
D: -
size: -
V: TRBV28
DNA: TGTGCCAGCAGGCCTCGAGAGGCGGCCTTTGAAGCTTTCTTT
CDR3: CASRPREAAFEAFF

length: 15
J: TRBJ1-3
D: -
size: medium-sized
V: TRBV6-1
DNA: TGTGCCAGCAGCCCGGACGCCAGCTCTGGAAACACCATATATTTT
CDR3: CASSPDASSGNTIYF

length: 15
J: TRBJ2-7
D: TRBD1
size: once
V: TRBV5-1
DNA: TGCGCCAGCGGGACGGGACAGGGTAGCTCCTACGAGCAGTACTTC
CDR3: CASGTGQGSSYEQYF

length: 16
J: TRBJ2-1
D: -
size: few
V: TRBV6-1
DNA: TGTGCCAGCAGCCCTACTTCCGGGTCCCCTTACAATGAGCAGTTCTTC
CDR3: CASSPTSGSPYNEQFF

length: 15
J: TRBJ2-1
D: TRBD2
size: many
V: TRBV5-4
DNA: TGTGCCAGCAGCTTGGCTAGCGGGAGGGCCAGTGAGCAGTTCTTC
CDR3: CASSLASGRASEQFF

length: 16
J: TRBJ2-7
D: TRBD1
size: -
V: TRBV27
DNA: TGTGCCAGCAGTCATGCTTACAGGACAGGCAACTACGAGCAGTACTTC
CDR3: CASSHAYRTGNYEQYF

length: 14
J: TRBJ2-7
D: TRBD1
size: few
V: TRBV30
DNA: TGTGCCTGGAGTGTTTCCGGGACAGCTTACGAGCAGTACTTC
CDR3: CAWSVSGTAYEQYF

length: 15
J: TRBJ2-7
D: TRBD1
size: -
V: TRBV18
DNA: TGTGCCAGCTCACCGCAGGGGGCAAGAAGAGGCGAGCAGTACTTC
CDR3: CASSPQGARRGEQYF

length: 15
J: TRBJ2-7
D: -
size: -
V: TRBV20-1
DNA: TGCAGTGCTTCCGGACATCTTCCGGAAAGGAGGCAGCAGTACTTC
CDR3: CSASGHLPERRQQYF

length: 11
J: TRBJ1-1
D: -
size: -
V: TRBV29-1
DNA: TGCAGCGTTGAAGATCCAGGTGAATCTTTCTTT
CDR3: CSVEDPGESFF

length: 14
J: TRBJ1-2
D: -
size: few
V: TRBV12-3/TRBV12-4
DNA: TGTGCCAGCAGTTTACGGGGGAGGGACTATGGCTACACCTTC
CDR3: CASSLRGRDYGYTF

length: 15
J: TRBJ2-2
D: -
size: few
V: TRBV24-1
DNA: TGTGCCACCGAAAAGAGGGGGTTCGGCACCGGGGAGCTGTTTTTT
CDR3: CATEKRGFGTGELFF

length: 17
J: TRBJ2-1
D: TRBD2
size: few
V: TRBV6-2/TRBV6-3
DNA: TGTGCCAGCAGTTACTCGACTAGCGGAAAGCCCTACAATGAGCAGTTCTTC
CDR3: CASSYSTSGKPYNEQFF

length: 12
J: TRBJ1-3
D: -
size: -
V: TRBV20-1
DNA: TGCAGTGCTAGATTCTCCGGAAGCACCATATATTTT
CDR3: CSARFSGSTIYF

length: 16
J: TRBJ2-1
D: TRBD2
size: -
V: TRBV15
DNA: TGTGCCACCAGCGGTACTAGCGGGAGGTCCTTGAATGAGCAGTTCTTC
CDR3: CATSGTSGRSLNEQFF

length: 14
J: TRBJ1-5
D: TRBD1
size: many
V: TRBV7-9
DNA: TGTGCCAGCAGCCTCCGGGACAGTAATCAGCCCCAGCATTTT
CDR3: CASSLRDSNQPQHF

length: 15
J: TRBJ2-3
D: -
size: few
V: TRBV6-1
DNA: TGTGCCAGCAGTCCAGGGAGCGACGGCACAGATACGCAGTATTTT
CDR3: CASSPGSDGTDTQYF

length: 13
J: TRBJ2-7
D: TRBD1
size: few
V: TRBV5-1
DNA: TGCGCCAGCAGCGGACAGGGTTTTTACGAGCAGTACTTC
CDR3: CASSGQGFYEQYF

length: 11
J: TRBJ2-7
D: -
size: -
V: TRBV30
DNA: TGTGCCTGGAGTAGGGGGGACGAGCAGTACTTC
CDR3: CAWSRGDEQYF

length: 16
J: TRBJ2-7
D: TRBD2
size: -
V: TRBV28
DNA: TGTGCCAGCAGTTTAGGTCTAGCGGGAGGGCCCTACGAGCAGTACTTC
CDR3: CASSLGLAGGPYEQYF

length: 16
J: TRBJ2-3
D: TRBD2
size: medium-sized
V: TRBV6-1
DNA: TGTGCCAGCAGTGAGGTTGTAGCGGGAGTTACAGATACGCAGTATTTT
CDR3: CASSEVVAGVTDTQYF